This TCR beta chain comes out of a study of cytomegalovirus exposure and HLA in healthy donors (dated by TCRdb to about 2017). At the level of the whole study: In an earlier analysis of under 750 of the donors, 250 to 350 Gb of sequence data and 90 million to 120 million unique TCR beta sequences from 180 million or so T cells were reported. The later analysis used no new phenotypic data to find candidate immune exposures, relying instead on TCR beta sequences and their occurrence across donors. Donor age, sex, ethnicity and CMV serostatus were collected together with the repertoire data. Every repertoire in the discovery cohort had been generated on one and the same sequencing platform. Among over 350 genotyped donors of the cohort, an average of about 240,000 unique TCR beta nucleotide sequences were sequenced per donor, roughly 20% of them non-productive. An early release that covered about 600 HLA-typed donors contained approximately 300 gigabases of sequencing data and about 93 million unique TCR sequences. Because of strong linkage in the cohort, roughly five DR-DQ haplotypes were treated as single units for association and clustering. An earlier analysis of around 580 of the donors used high-throughput TCR beta sequencing to judge whether each TCR beta V gene segment behaved as functional or pseudogenic. A separate validation cohort of 90 to 150 different subjects was used in addition to the roughly 640-subject first cohort. The T cell repertoires of some 700 subjects were profiled by immunosequencing and related to cytomegalovirus serostatus. The genetic ancestry cluster associated with self-reported Caucasian donors included over 80% of the roughly 400 genotyped donors. A later genetic analysis took genome-wide SNP genotypes for about 65% of the 666 donors and used that subset as a discovery cohort. To study patterns of TCR occurrence, a later analysis re-analyzed previously published TCR beta repertoires from 500 to 850 donors and added high-resolution HLA genotyping. High-throughput TCR immunosequencing, statistical association of individual TCRs with disease status, and machine learning were combined to predict cytomegalovirus infection status. HLA typing covered class I and class II loci at four-digit resolution. Typing coverage differed by locus: A, B, C, DRB1 and DQB1 were typed in about 629-640 donors, DQA1 in 500 to 550, DPA1 in some 600, and DPB1 in about 450. The study aimed to test whether cataloging public T cell receptors could reveal signatures of past pathogen exposure.

General study outcomes and caveats: An association between a missense DCLRE1C variant and V-gene and J-gene trimming of TCR beta chains was found in a later genetic analysis and replicated in an independent cohort. While some public TCRs were present in many individuals, most TCR sequences turned up only very rarely across donors. The 87-base-pair reads could not distinguish some IMGT-functional V segments, including TRBV6-2 and TRBV6-3, so those segments were excluded. In both the original and validation cohorts, the classifier was reported to diagnose cytomegalovirus status with high specificity and sensitivity. Several of the top co-occurrence clusters appeared to be linked to parvovirus B19, influenza, CMV and Epstein-Barr virus, according to a later analysis. In a later analysis, most CMV-associated TCR beta chains were found to appear HLA-restricted, with HLA associations seemingly driven largely by CMV exposure. The cohort was sequenced for TCR beta chains only, and without alpha or paired-chain data the features that could be detected were limited. A later analysis associated about 17,000 TCR beta sequences with specific HLA alleles at a false discovery rate of 0.05. For the cohort, immune exposure information was limited to CMV serostatus. Sequencing depth was assumed to be roughly uniform across donors in the presence/absence analyses, though that assumption may not hold. A cluster of highly shared sequence variants was judged likely to represent a technical artifact of the sequencing pipeline. A total of fewer than 200 TCR beta chains were listed by the study as associated with cytomegalovirus. Compared with the roughly 670-donor mean, donors in an Asian-associated ancestry cluster had fewer N-insertions in productive TCRs, according to a later genetic analysis. The earlier analysis of approximately 540 of the donors excluded approximately 17 rarely observed V segments, including chromosome 9 orphons, because counts were too low. It was suggested by the authors that the approach could potentially be generalized to other disease states and immunological phenotypes. A later analysis found that HLA-associated TCR beta chains were more clonally expanded and had lower generation probabilities than equally common non-associated chains. HLA typing was unavailable for some donors at each locus, so association tests used only the typed subset. Linkage disequilibrium might explain the correlated functional status among segregating V segments, but an unknown experimental factor could not be ruled out. A further reported finding was that TCR beta sequences accurately predicted the HLA-A and HLA-B alleles for most subjects in the first cohort. Three of the identified cytomegalovirus-associated TCR beta chains were confirmed in vitro to be specific for cytomegalovirus antigens. When HLA alleles, especially DR and DQ, strongly co-occurred, attributing TCR associations to individual alleles was difficult. In an earlier analysis of about 600 of the donors, most TCR beta V segments appeared in productive rearrangements about 87% or about 30% of the time, broadly matching IMGT annotations. In a later analysis, the rate of TCR association differed among HLA loci, with DRB1 alleles having the most associated TCRs and HLA-C alleles having the fewest.

The library was built by means of the immunoSEQ multiplex PCR assay. A mixture of 60 forward primers for TCR Vbeta segments and 13 reverse primers for TCR Jbeta segments was used in the multiplex PCR. Amplification of the CDR3 region of rearranged TCR beta genes was performed with a multiplex PCR assay on genomic DNA. Amplified TCR beta libraries were sequenced as 87-base-pair reads on the Illumina HiSeq System. In the authors' own workflow: A later analysis counted approximately 74 million unique TCR beta chains across the roughly 700 repertoires, and roughly 11 million of these chains were shared by at least two donors. Raw reads were error-corrected and collapsed into unique sequences with a nearest-neighbor algorithm that merged closely related sequences to remove PCR and sequencing errors. To assign V, D and J gene segments, CDR3 sequences were aligned to IMGT reference sequences. For a sequence to be retained, a match of at least six nucleotides to both a V gene segment and a J gene segment was required. Rearrangements were classified as productive when the CDR3 lacked stop codons and remained in frame with V and J, and all other rearrangements were classified as non-productive. CDR3 was defined by IMGT convention, running from the second conserved V-encoded cysteine to the conserved J-encoded phenylalanine. The earlier analysis of about 530 of the donors excluded any sequence lacking an unambiguous match to a single V gene segment. An earlier analysis of around 600 of the donors classified V segments as functional when productive rearrangements were above 56.7% and as segregating when the standard deviation between donors was above 5%. To diagnose cytomegalovirus status from the catalog of TCR beta chain sequences, a statistical classification framework was built. In a later analysis, TCR nucleotide sequences were compared against IMGT/GENE-DB human TR gene sequences so that V and J genes could be assigned. A later analysis assigned CDR3 sequences and most-parsimonious VDJ recombination scenarios with the TCRdist pipeline. In a later analysis, each TCR beta chain was defined by its CDR3 amino acid sequence together with its V-gene family, and reads lacking a unique V-gene family were excluded. A later analysis removed over 500 highly shared, low-generation-probability nucleotide sequences to deal with suspected cross-contamination and a sequencing artifact. A later analysis calculated a clonal expansion index for each public chain from normalized within-repertoire ranks of inferred template counts. A later analysis computed generation probabilities with a VDJ recombination model fitted to out-of-frame rearrangements, and checked the results against IGoR. In a later analysis, TCR-TCR, TCR-HLA and TCR-CMV co-occurrence was scored with hypergeometric tests, and a repertoire-size bias correction was applied to TCR pairs. In a later analysis, false discovery rates were estimated by permuting HLA or CMV assignments 20 times. A later analysis grouped co-occurring TCRs with DBSCAN, adding TCRdist sequence similarity when clustering within HLA-allele-positive subsets. For co-occurrence clustering, repertoires with fewer than 30,000 or more than 120,000 public chains were excluded, along with roughly 5 repertoires with anomalous nucleotide sharing. As stored in TCRdb, this immuneACCESS dataset retains in-frame rearrangements with V and J assigned. A fraction of the clones does not appear; measured against another copy, unresolved V genes explain less than half of the discrepancy, and the remainder lacks a known reason. Clonal size and the V and J genes are those of that table, whereas D and trimming came from the DNA. The table for this sample shows roughly 120,000 clones. The top ten clones comprise around 2.7% of the sample.

The cohort was made up of under 800 healthy bone marrow donors. Cohort members were all nominally healthy when sampled, although unrecorded immune exposures were likely present. The donor tested CMV seronegative, placing the donor among the roughly 350 seronegative members of the cohort. A peripheral blood sample was provided by each donor, and peripheral blood mononuclear cells were used for TCR beta sequencing. The Qiagen DNeasy Blood Extraction Kit was used to extract genomic DNA from the blood cell samples. As regards this clone: The clone's antigen remains unknown.

From cysteine to phenylalanine, the CDR3 is 16 amino acids long. The entry retains the CDR3 DNA only, 48 bases that are in frame from base 1. V ends up 4 bases short and J 0 bases short, with an unmatched junction base count of 7. From the germline V gene (reference sequence), CDR1 is PRHDT and CDR2 is FYEKMQ. The sequence is built from TRBV13 and TRBJ1-2; 8 of the junction bases match TRBD1. Sequenced sample: PBMCs. This TCR came from a young man in good health and CMV-seronegative. The DNA sequence follows: TGTGCCAGCAGCTCGGACAGGGAGTTAGCTAACTATGGCTACACCTTC. This gives the protein CASSSDRELANYGYTF.